The 14 T cell receptor beta chains in this list originate from one sample, sequenced in a study of blood T cell repertoires in COVID-19 (dated by TCRdb to the early 2020s). Libraries were built with the immunoSEQ multiplex PCR assay. Entries here come from immuneACCESS through TCRdb and include only in-frame sequences with V and J called. Some clones fail to appear in such tables; in the studies checked, an unresolved V gene covers under half of the shortfall, and the cause of the remainder is unknown. A total of about 190,000 clones appear in this sample, approximately 87% of them only once. About 12% of the sample rests with the top ten. Material: peripheral blood. The receptor set was obtained from a woman in her 70s with COVID-19, enrolled during active disease.

This chain joins TRBV27 and TRBJ1-6, with a weak D call TRBD1 (5 bases). V was clipped by 1 base and J by 8 bases, with 12 bases between them. This CDR3 is built from 15 residues. Per the germline V gene, CDR1 is MNHEY and CDR2 is SMNVEV (reference sequence). In nucleotides, the CDR3 is TGTGCCAGCAGTTTATTCGCAGGGATGGATTCACCCCTCCACTTT. It is translated as CASSLFAGMDSPLHF.

The chain links TRBV19 to TRBJ2-7; a weak D match, TRBD1 (6 bases). V lost 5 bases to trimming and J lost 5 bases, with 10 bases between them. The CDR3 contains 12 residues. Per the germline V gene, CDR1 is LNHDA and CDR2 is SQIVND (reference sequence). The DNA for the CDR3 is TGTGCCAGTAGTGCACAGGGAGACGAGCAGTACTTC. Protein: CASSAQGDEQYF.

The J gene is TRBJ1-6, the V gene TRBV7-2, with 8 bases fitting TRBD1. The V segment lost 4 bases and the J segment 7 bases; nucleotides outside the gene matches: 3. This CDR3 is built from 14 residues. The germline gives CDR1 SGHTA, CDR2 FQGNSA. The CDR3 loop reads CASSYGQGNSPLHF. The CDR3 DNA reads TGTGCCAGCAGCTACGGACAGGGCAATTCACCCCTCCACTTT.

The chain couples TRBV5-1 to TRBJ1-1; D remains unclear. Germline V CDR1 and CDR2: SGHRS, YFSETQ. The V end was cut by 7 bases, the J end by 0 bases, with 16 bases between. This CDR3 contains 15 residues. The CDR3 DNA sequence: TGCGCCAGCTCGAACGGGAGGGTATTGAACACTGAAGCTTTCTTT. Translating gives CASSNGRVLNTEAFF.

V usage is TRBV28 and J usage is TRBJ2-2, with a weak D call TRBD2 (6 bases). Deletions cut 7 bases from V and 7 bases from J, with 16 bases between. CDR1 is MDHEN and CDR2 is SYDVKM in the germline V gene. The CDR3 contains 14 residues. For the CDR3, the DNA is TGTGCCAGCACTCCTCCCGGGGGAGTCGGGGAGCTGTTTTTT. Translating gives CASTPPGGVGELFF.

This rearrangement joins TRBV7-3 to TRBJ2-1; 7 positions match TRBD1. Germline values: CDR1 SGHTA, CDR2 FQGTGA. The V gene end was trimmed by 3 bases and the J gene end by 5 bases; junction bases not matched to a gene: 1. This CDR3 comprises 13 residues. DNA for the CDR3: TGTGCCAGCAGCTTCGACAGGGACAATGAGCAGTTCTTC. This codes for CASSFDRDNEQFF.

The DNA for the CDR3 is TGTGCCAGCAGCGCACGGCCAGGGACCTACGAGCAGTACTTC. Protein product: CASSARPGTYEQYF. The chain carries TRBV14 and TRBJ2-7; a possible D gene is TRBD1 (5 bases). This CDR3 comprises 14 residues. Looked up from germline, CDR1 is SGHDN and CDR2 is FVKESK. Between the trimmed V and J ends, which lost 5 bases and 2 bases, there was a span of 13 bases.

This clone was observed a handful of times. CDR3 bases: TGTGCCAGCGCGAGCAAGCGTTATAGCAATCAGCCCCAGCATTTT. This codes for CASASKRYSNQPQHF. The V and J genes are TRBV6-6 and TRBJ1-5; unclear D gene. The CDR3 loop spans 15 amino acids. CDR1 and CDR2 from the germline V gene are MNHNY and SVGAGI (reference sequence). The V end was cut by 8 bases, the J end by 0 bases, with 14 bases between.

The gene calls are TRBV27 and TRBJ1-2; tentatively, D is TRBD1 (5 bases). Trimming took off 0 bases at V and 4 bases at J, with 18 bases between the two ends. CDR1 and CDR2 from the germline V gene are MNHEY and SMNVEV (reference sequence). The CDR3 runs to 17 residues. CDR3 nucleotide sequence: TGTGCCAGCAGTTTATCCTCTCGGATGACAGAGTTCTATGGCTACACCTTC. This encodes CASSLSSRMTEFYGYTF.

The DNA of the CDR3 is TGTGCCAGCAGTATCAGGGGCGAGGCGGGAAAACTGTTTTTT. Its protein is CASSIRGEAGKLFF. The V call is TRBV6-5, the J call TRBJ1-4, with a tentative D call TRBD1 (6 bases). Germline V gene data show CDR1 as MNHEY and CDR2 as SVGAGI. The CDR3 extends over 14 amino acids. Trimming shortened V by 5 bases and J by 10 bases, and 17 bases separated the two germline ends.

The genes are TRBV6-5 and TRBJ2-7; 13 bases line up with TRBD2. CDR1 is MNHEY and CDR2 is SVGAGI in the germline V gene. V was pared by 6 bases and J by 6 bases, with 2 bases of the junction left unmatched. The CDR3 covers 13 residues. The CDR3: CASRGTSGTEQYF. CDR3 nucleotides: TGTGCCAGCAGGGGGACTAGCGGGACCGAGCAGTACTTC.

This sequence joins TRBV16 and TRBJ2-5; D perhaps matches TRBD1 (6 bases). Trimming stripped 0 bases from V and 4 bases from J, with 9 bases between. CDR1 is KGHSY and CDR2 is FQNENV in the germline V gene. This CDR3 has 14 residues. CDR3 in DNA: TGTGCCAGCAGCCAATCGGGACACGGAGAGACCCAGTACTTC. Its protein product is CASSQSGHGETQYF.

The V call is TRBV30, the J call TRBJ1-3; TRBD1 aligns across 7 bases. This CDR3 contains 16 residues. In germline, CDR1 is GTSNPN, CDR2 SVGIG (reference sequence). Trimming removed 0 bases from V and 7 bases from J; junction bases left unmatched: 12. The CDR3 bases are TGTGCCTGGAGTGTAGGGGGCAGGTCGGCGGGGAACACCATATATTTT. This sequence encodes CAWSVGGRSAGNTIYF.

V and J are TRBV19 and TRBJ1-5; D possibly corresponds to TRBD1 (5 bases). V was pared by 8 bases and J by 7 bases, with 21 bases between. Germline CDR1 is LNHDA and CDR2 is SQIVND (reference sequence). The CDR3 has 15 residues. This chain's CDR3 is CASSFAGGTGQPQHF. The CDR3 nucleotides read TGTGCCAGTTCGTTCGCGGGGGGAACGGGACAGCCCCAGCATTTT.